Below, 15 T cell receptor beta chains from the same sample are listed, as sequenced in a study of blood T cell repertoires in COVID-19 (dated by TCRdb to between 2020 and 2021). The receptor library was made with the immunoSEQ multiplex PCR assay. The table comes from immuneACCESS by way of TCRdb, which keeps in-frame sequences with V and J called. Part of the clones is missing from these tables; in studies checked, under half for an unresolved V gene and the rest for unknown reasons. The sample data list about 280,000 clones, and approximately 80% of these were observed just once. The top ten constitute roughly 4.7% of the sample. The sequencing sample was made of PBMCs or T cells enriched from blood (not recorded which). Receptor source: a man aged 35 to 55 who had been exposed to COVID-19.

The chain uses TRBV10-3 and TRBJ2-5; a possible D gene is TRBD2 (6 bases). This CDR3 is 14 amino acids long. V was clipped by 6 bases and J by 4 bases, with 15 bases between them. CDR1 and CDR2 from the germline V gene are ENHRY and SYGVKD. The CDR3 DNA is TGTGCCATCAGGCCTCAAGTGGGGGGAGAGACCCAGTACTTC. Protein sequence: CAIRPQVGGETQYF.

The chain uses TRBV19 and TRBJ2-2; TRBD2 matches at 7 bases. Germline V gene data show CDR1 as LNHDA and CDR2 as SQIVND (reference sequence). CDR3 length: 15 residues. Trimming cost V 1 base and J 4 bases; bases outside gene matches: 3. The CDR3 loop reads CASSIGASGTGELFF. The CDR3, as DNA: TGTGCCAGTAGTATAGGGGCTAGCGGCACCGGGGAGCTGTTTTTT.

This clone was found once. This rearrangement joins TRBV4-1 to TRBJ2-7, with D perhaps matching TRBD2 (6 bases). CDR1 is MGHRA, CDR2 YSYEKL, per germline. V was shortened by 1 base and J by 3 bases, with 13 bases between the two germline ends. CDR3 length: 15 amino acids. CDR3 in DNA: TGCGCCAGCAGCCAAGCCCTAGCGAAGCTCTACGAGCAGTACTTC. Its translation: CASSQALAKLYEQYF.

On this clone itself: The same CDR3 also results from other DNA sequences found in this sample. The chain links TRBV5-1 to TRBJ2-5; no clear D gene. Trimming pared 0 bases from V and 2 bases from J, leaving 5 bases between. This CDR3 is built from 13 residues. Germline lookup yields CDR1 SGHRS and CDR2 YFSETQ. DNA of the CDR3: TGCGCCAGCAGCTTGGGGCCTCAAGAGACCCAGTACTTC. It translates to CASSLGPQETQYF. The full variable domain, rest sourced from reference TRBV5-1 and TRBJ2-5, is KAGVTQTPRYLIKTRGQQVTLSCSPISGHRSVSWYQQTPGQGLQFLFEYFSETQRNKGNFPGRFSGRQFSNSRSEMNVSTLELGDSALYLCASSLGPQETQYFGPGTRLLVL.

The chain is built from TRBV5-1 and TRBJ1-1; maybe TRBD1 (6 bases). CDR1 and CDR2 from the germline V gene are SGHRS and YFSETQ. Trimming removed 1 base from V and 2 bases from J, with 12 bases in between. The CDR3 consists of 15 residues. CDR3 sequence (DNA): TGCGCCAGCAGCTTGTCCGTGGGGACAAACACTGAAGCTTTCTTT. It specifies CASSLSVGTNTEAFF.

The genes are TRBV7-9 and TRBJ2-1, with 7 bases that match TRBD2. Germline values: CDR1 SEHNR, CDR2 FQNEAQ (reference sequence). CDR3 length: 16 amino acids. V was clipped by 5 bases and J by 4 bases; unmatched bases: 11. The CDR3 here is CASSLKSGAIYNEQFF. The DNA for the CDR3 is TGTGCCAGCAGCCTTAAAAGCGGGGCCATTTACAATGAGCAGTTCTTC. The full variable domain, its missing parts supplied by reference TRBV7-9 and TRBJ2-1, is DTGVSQNPRHKITKRGQNVTFRCDPISEHNRLYWYRQTLGQGPEFLTYFQNEAQLEKSRLLSDRFSAERPKGSFSTLEIQRTEQGDSAMYLCASSLKSGAIYNEQFFGPGTRLTVL.

This clone appeared once. The chain has TRBV29-1 and TRBJ2-5, with D tentatively TRBD1 (5 bases). Germline CDR1 SQVTM, CDR2 ANQGSEA. The CDR3 spans 13 residues. Trimming pared 7 bases from V and 4 bases from J, leaving 16 bases between. The DNA of the CDR3 is TGCAGCGCCCATACAGGCCTGGGAGAGACCCAGTACTTC. Translated: CSAHTGLGETQYF.

The chain couples TRBV7-6 to TRBJ2-7; the match to TRBD2 covers 9 bases. The length of the CDR3 is 16 residues. Germline values: CDR1 SGHVS, CDR2 FNYEAQ. The V and J ends lost 5 bases and 6 bases, in that order; junction bases with no gene match: 14. The CDR3 region is CASSDNSLAGDGEQYF. CDR3 DNA sequence: TGTGCCAGCAGCGACAACTCATTAGCGGGAGATGGCGAGCAGTACTTC.

This sequence joins TRBV2 and TRBJ2-2, with TRBD2 matching 10 bases. The length of the CDR3 is 14 residues. Germline V gene lookup returns CDR1 SNHLY and CDR2 FYNNEI. The trim removed 9 bases at V and 8 bases at J, leaving 9 bases unmatched. CDR3: CASGLAGDVGELFF. The CDR3 DNA sequence: TGTGCCAGTGGTCTAGCGGGAGATGTGGGGGAGCTGTTTTTT.

The rearrangement joins TRBV18 to TRBJ2-3; no firm D call. Looked up from germline, CDR1 is KGHSH and CDR2 is LQKENI. V lost 3 bases and J lost 5, with 6 bases in between. The CDR3 spans 12 residues. Here the CDR3 reads CASSPTEDTQYF. CDR3 sequence (DNA): TGTGCCAGCTCACCTACAGAAGATACGCAGTATTTT.

The chain employs TRBV6-1 and TRBJ2-2; D is unclear. Germline V gene lookup returns CDR1 MNHNS and CDR2 SASEGT. The ends were cut back, 4 bases at V and 6 bases at J, with 18 bases in the middle. CDR3 size: 16 residues. The CDR3 bases are TGTGCCAGCAGTGTAATAGGAGTTGGTTCGGCCGGGGAGCTGTTTTTT. Translating gives CASSVIGVGSAGELFF.

This clone was observed at least ten times. The chain is built from TRBV19 and TRBJ1-1; weak D call: TRBD1 (6 bases). The CDR3 loop spans 15 amino acids. The ends were cut back, 0 bases at V and 4 bases at J, with 12 bases in the middle. Germline assignment: CDR1 LNHDA and CDR2 SQIVND (reference sequence). CDR3 nucleotides: TGTGCCAGTAGTATAGACCCACAGGGCCGCACTGAAGCTTTCTTT. Encoded protein: CASSIDPQGRTEAFF.

Turning to this clone: In the same sample, other DNA sequences code for this CDR3. The rearrangement uses TRBV29-1 and TRBJ1-2; 7 bases align to TRBD1. Unmatched junction bases numbered 1, after V lost 4 bases and J lost 2 bases. Germline V gives CDR1 SQVTM, CDR2 ANQGSEA. CDR3 length: 12 amino acids. CDR3 in DNA: TGCAGCGTTGGACAGGGAAACTATGGCTACACCTTC. It yields the protein CSVGQGNYGYTF.

This chain uses TRBV20-1 with TRBJ1-1; TRBD1 matches 10 bases. The CDR3 loop spans 15 amino acids. After removal of 3 bases from V and 4 bases from J, the junction contained 8 bases not matched to a gene. Per germline, CDR1 DFQATT and CDR2 SNEGSKA (reference sequence). The CDR3 is CSASFGTGVSTEAFF. CDR3 DNA: TGCAGTGCTAGTTTCGGGACAGGGGTTTCCACTGAAGCTTTCTTT.

The V and J genes are TRBV6-5 and TRBJ1-6, with a tentative D call TRBD1 (5 bases). Germline values: CDR1 MNHEY, CDR2 SVGAGI. The V end lost 5 bases, the J end lost 9 bases, and 14 bases lay between the germline ends. The CDR3 has 14 amino acids. CDR3 region: CASSPSVGVSPLHF. CDR3 nucleotide sequence: TGTGCCAGCAGTCCTAGCGTGGGGGTTTCACCCCTCCACTTT.